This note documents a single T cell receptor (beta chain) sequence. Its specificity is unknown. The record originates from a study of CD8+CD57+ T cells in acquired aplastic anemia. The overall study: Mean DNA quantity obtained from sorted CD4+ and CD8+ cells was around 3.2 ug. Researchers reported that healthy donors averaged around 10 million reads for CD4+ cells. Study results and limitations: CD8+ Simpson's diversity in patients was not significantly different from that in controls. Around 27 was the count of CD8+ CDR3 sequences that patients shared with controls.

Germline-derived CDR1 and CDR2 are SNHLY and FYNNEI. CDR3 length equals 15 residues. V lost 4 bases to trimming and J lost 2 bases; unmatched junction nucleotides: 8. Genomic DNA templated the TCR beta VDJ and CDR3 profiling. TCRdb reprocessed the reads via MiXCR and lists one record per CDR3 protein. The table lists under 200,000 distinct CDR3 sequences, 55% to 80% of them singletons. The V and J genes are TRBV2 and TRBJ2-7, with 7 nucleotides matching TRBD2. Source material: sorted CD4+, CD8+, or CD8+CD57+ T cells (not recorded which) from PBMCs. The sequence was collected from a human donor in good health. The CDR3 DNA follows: TGTGCCAGCAGTGGGGCGGGGGTAACCACCTACGAGCAGTACTTC. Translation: CASSGAGVTTYEQYF.